The clone carrying this T cell receptor (beta chain) was recorded many times. Its antigen remains unidentified. The V gene lost 5 bases and the J gene lost 2 bases, with 13 bases spanning the gap. Germline V lookup: CDR1 SGHRS, CDR2 YFSETQ. The CDR3 is made up of 15 amino acids. The data belong to a study of T cells after yellow fever vaccination. UMIs were added to TCR cDNA along with a universal primer site when it was made by 5'RACE template switching. TCRdb analysed the 5' RACE reads with MiXCR anew, one entry per CDR3 protein. This sample has around 310,000 distinct CDR3 sequences, with 3.6% found just once. Whole-study findings and limits: The study re-detected most primary-vaccination clones after the booster (approximately 97% CD4, almost 90% CD8). In FACS-sorted repertoires, abundant clonotypes from the bulk population could appear as contaminants.

The specimen was PBMCs, collected on the day of the yellow fever booster vaccination. The chain combines TRBV5-1 with TRBJ2-2, with a tentative D call TRBD1 (5 bases). The sequence was collected from a man aged 18 to 29 who received the YFV17D yellow fever vaccine. The CDR3 is CASRAQVINTGELFF. The CDR3 nucleotides read TGCGCCAGCAGAGCACAGGTGATCAACACCGGGGAGCTGTTTTTT.